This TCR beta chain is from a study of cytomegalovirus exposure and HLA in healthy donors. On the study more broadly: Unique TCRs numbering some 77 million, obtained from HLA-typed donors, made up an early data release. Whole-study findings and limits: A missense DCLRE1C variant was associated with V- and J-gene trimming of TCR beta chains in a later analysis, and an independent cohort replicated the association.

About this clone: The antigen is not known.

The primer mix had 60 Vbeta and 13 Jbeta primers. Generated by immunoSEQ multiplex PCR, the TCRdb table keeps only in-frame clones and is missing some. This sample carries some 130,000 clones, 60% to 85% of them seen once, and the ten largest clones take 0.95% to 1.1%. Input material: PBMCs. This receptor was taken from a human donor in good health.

The CDR3 reads CASRTAGGVYTEAFF. The CDR3 bases are TGTGCCAGCAGGACCGCCGGGGGGGTGTACACTGAAGCTTTCTTT. This chain connects TRBV27 to TRBJ1-1, with a tentative D call TRBD1 (5 bases). This CDR3 has 15 residues. Germline V lookup: CDR1 MNHEY, CDR2 SMNVEV (reference sequence). Trimming took off 6 bases at V and 3 bases at J, with 17 bases between the two ends.